These 31 T cell receptor beta chains share one sample of origin, sequenced in a study of cytomegalovirus exposure and HLA in healthy donors. The study ran its PCR with 60 Vbeta and 13 Jbeta primers. Measured with immunoSEQ multiplex PCR; TCRdb has only the in-frame clones, and not every one. Of around 99,000 clones in the sample, approximately 81% are singletons; the top ten hold less than 2.5%. The sample taken for sequencing was PBMCs. These receptors all stem from a woman aged 25-40 years in good health and CMV-seronegative.

This clone was found a few times. V and J are TRBV6-5 and TRBJ2-1; D is ambiguous. V lost 2 bases to trimming and J lost 4 bases, with 15 bases between them. This CDR3 has 16 residues. The germline CDR1 and CDR2 sequences are MNHEY and SVGAGI. This chain's CDR3 is CASSYTRYDSYNEQFF. In nucleotides, the CDR3 is TGTGCCAGCAGTTACACAAGGTATGACTCGTACAATGAGCAGTTCTTC.

The V gene is TRBV6-5, the J gene TRBJ1-2, with D hard to call. CDR1 and CDR2 from the germline V gene are MNHEY and SVGAGI. CDR3 length: 15 residues. The V gene lost 2 bases and the J gene lost 5 bases, with 15 bases spanning the gap. CDR3 sequence (DNA): TGTGCCAGCAGTTACGCCTCGAGTTCGAGTTATGGCTACACCTTC. Its translation is CASSYASSSSYGYTF.

This chain uses TRBV10-1 with TRBJ2-7, with no clear D. The germline gives CDR1 WNHNN, CDR2 SYGVQD (reference sequence). Between the trimmed V and J ends, which lost 4 bases and 3 bases, there was a span of 10 bases. This CDR3 has 13 residues. The CDR3 nucleotides read TGCGCCAGCAGTGGGTCAAGCCGCTACGAGCAGTACTTC. Translating gives CASSGSSRYEQYF.

This clone has a handful of counts. The rearrangement links TRBV4-1 to TRBJ2-3; weak D call: TRBD2 (5 bases). Trimming took off 1 base at V and 1 base at J, with 15 bases between the two ends. The CDR3 contains 17 residues. CDR1 is MGHRA, CDR2 YSYEKL, per germline. CDR3 residues: CASSQVLIAKGTDTQYF. For the CDR3, the DNA is TGCGCCAGCAGCCAAGTTTTAATAGCGAAAGGCACAGATACGCAGTATTTT.

The V and J genes are TRBV5-6 and TRBJ2-5; D is perhaps TRBD1 (7 bases). The J call may be in error: the DNA end matches TRBJ2-7 better. CDR1 is SGHDT, CDR2 YYEEEE, per germline. This CDR3 comprises 13 residues. CDR3 nucleotides: TGTGCCAGCGGGGGGACAGTCCCCTACGAGCAGTACTTC. Translated, it gives CASGGTVPYEQYF.

This clone was seen a single time. The chain joins TRBV5-6 to TRBJ2-2, with 7 nucleotides matching TRBD2. Germline V CDR1 and CDR2: SGHDT, YYEEEE. The CDR3 covers 17 residues. Losses at the gene ends were 1 base for V and 1 base for J; bases not matched to a gene: 7. The CDR3 bases are TGTGCCAGCAGCTTGCAGGGTCTAGCGGAGAACACCGGGGAGCTGTTTTTT. Amino acids: CASSLQGLAENTGELFF.

The J gene is TRBJ1-5, the V gene TRBV4-1; TRBD1 might be the D (5 bases). Germline values: CDR1 MGHRA, CDR2 YSYEKL. The germline V and J ends were trimmed by 1 base and 2 bases, with 12 bases remaining between them. The CDR3 sequence is 16 residues long. The CDR3, as DNA: TGCGCCAGCAGCCAAGTTTCAGGGTACGGCAATCAGCCCCAGCATTTT. Its translation is CASSQVSGYGNQPQHF.

The chain has TRBV5-1 and TRBJ2-1; 10 nucleotides line up with TRBD2. Germline lookup yields CDR1 SGHRS and CDR2 YFSETQ. V lost 4 bases, J lost 9 bases, and 10 bases stayed unmatched. There are 15 residues in the CDR3. DNA of the CDR3: TGCGCCAGCAGCCCGCTAGCGGGAGAAAGTAGTGAGCAGTTCTTC. It translates to CASSPLAGESSEQFF.

The CDR3 DNA reads as TGTGCCAGCAGTCTTGGTTCTATCACAGATACGCAGTATTTT. This encodes CASSLGSITDTQYF. The chain couples TRBV2 to TRBJ2-3, with D unclear. The germline V and J ends were trimmed by 5 bases and 2 bases, with 11 bases remaining between them. The CDR3 loop spans 14 amino acids. Germline V gene sequence: CDR1 SNHLY, CDR2 FYNNEI.

This chain links TRBV28 with TRBJ2-4; possibly TRBD1 for D (5 bases). With 2 bases removed from V and 7 bases from J, the gap between germline ends came to 9 bases. Germline V lookup: CDR1 MDHEN, CDR2 SYDVKM. This CDR3 spans 13 amino acids. The CDR3 is CASSLQGGNIQYF. The DNA for the CDR3 is TGTGCCAGCAGTTTACAGGGTGGGAACATTCAGTACTTC.

The CDR3 DNA sequence: TGCGCCAGCAGCTTGGCCCCGGGACAGCCGACTGGAAACACCATATATTTT. Protein sequence: CASSLAPGQPTGNTIYF. V usage is TRBV5-1 and J usage is TRBJ1-3; 7 bases are a match to TRBD1. J gave up 2 bases and V 0 bases, and 8 bases lay outside the gene matches. Germline CDR1 and CDR2: SGHRS and YFSETQ. This CDR3 is 17 amino acids long.

This chain uses TRBV28 with TRBJ2-7, with TRBD2 matching 7 bases. The germline CDR1 and CDR2 sequences are MDHEN and SYDVKM. The CDR3 extends over 15 amino acids. Trimming at V came to 7 bases and at J to 0 bases, leaving 9 bases not matched to a gene. CDR3 nucleotide sequence: TGTGCCAGCATCTCGGGGGGTGGGGACTCCTACGAGCAGTACTTC. Protein sequence: CASISGGGDSYEQYF.

The J gene is TRBJ2-1, the V gene TRBV10-3; 11 bases line up with TRBD2. This CDR3 has 18 amino acids. Germline CDR1 reads ENHRY; CDR2 reads SYGVKD. Germline trimming cut 2 bases from V and 7 bases from J; bases unmatched to any gene: 13. CDR3 bases: TGTGCCATCAGTGAGGGGTATAGCGGGAGGGCCCTTGGAAATGAGCAGTTCTTC. This sequence encodes CAISEGYSGRALGNEQFF.

This sequence joins TRBV29-1 and TRBJ2-1; 9 nucleotides line up with TRBD1. Germline trimming cut 2 bases from V and 5 bases from J; bases unmatched to any gene: 4. CDR3 length: 14 residues. CDR1 is SQVTM, CDR2 ANQGSEA, per germline. CDR3 sequence (DNA): TGCAGCGTTGAAACAGGGGGCGTCAACAATGAGCAGTTCTTC. It codes for CSVETGGVNNEQFF.

This chain uses TRBV6-1 with TRBJ2-5; 12 bases are a match to TRBD1. V gave up 1 base and J gave up 5 bases; unmatched junction bases: 5. CDR3 length: 16 residues. Germline V CDR1 and CDR2: MNHNS, SASEGT. DNA for the CDR3: TGTGCCAGCAGTGAAGTGGGGACAGGGGGCTTTGAGACCCAGTACTTC. Translation: CASSEVGTGGFETQYF.

V usage is TRBV6-5 and J usage is TRBJ2-7, with 8 bases matching TRBD1. CDR1 is MNHEY and CDR2 is SVGAGI in the germline V gene. The length of the CDR3 is 13 residues. The V gene end was trimmed by 6 bases and the J gene end by 3 bases; junction bases not matched to a gene: 4. In DNA form, the CDR3 reads TGTGCCAGCAGCAAGGACAGGGACTACGAGCAGTACTTC. Translation gives CASSKDRDYEQYF.

The genes are TRBV19 and TRBJ1-5; the D gene is possibly TRBD1 (5 bases). Germline V CDR1 and CDR2: LNHDA, SQIVND (reference sequence). The CDR3 length is 15 residues. The ends were cut back, 3 bases at V and 3 bases at J, with 12 bases in the middle. The chain's CDR3 is CASSIDSNNNQPQHF. CDR3 DNA sequence: TGTGCCAGTAGTATCGACAGCAATAACAATCAGCCCCAGCATTTT.

The rearrangement links TRBV11-2 to TRBJ2-5; 12 bases are shared with TRBD2. With V trimmed by 3 bases and J by 4 bases, 0 bases remained unmatched. Germline values: CDR1 SGHAT, CDR2 FQNNGV. CDR3 length: 14 amino acids. The CDR3 coding sequence is TGTGCCAGCAGCTTGGGACTAGCGGGAGAGACCCAGTACTTC. Its protein product is CASSLGLAGETQYF. The entire variable domain, with the rest obtained from reference TRBV11-2 and TRBJ2-5, is as follows: EAGVAQSPRYKIIEKRQSVAFWCNPISGHATLYWYQQILGQGPKLLIQFQNNGVVDDSQLPKDRFSAERLKGVDSTLKIQPAKLEDSAVYLCASSLGLAGETQYFGPGTRLLVL.

The V gene is TRBV18, the J gene TRBJ1-3; the D is unclear. Trimming stripped 0 bases from V and 4 bases from J, with 10 bases between. The CDR3 extends over 15 amino acids. Germline V lookup: CDR1 KGHSH, CDR2 LQKENI. The CDR3 DNA reads TGTGCCAGCTCACCACCGGCTGGGCTAGGAAACACCATATATTTT. Amino acid sequence: CASSPPAGLGNTIYF.

J is TRBJ2-3 and V is TRBV21-1; the listed D gene, TRBD2, was not tested against the DNA. TRBV21-1 represents a pseudogene. The CDR3 is made up of 18 amino acids. CDR3: CASTEVPRGDLLIDTQYF. The CDR3 DNA is TGTGCCAGCACCGAGGTCCCCCGGGGGGACCTCTTGATCGATACGCAGTATTTT.

This chain links TRBV4-3 with TRBJ2-3; the D gene is possibly TRBD1 (6 bases). With 2 bases removed from V and 9 bases from J, the gap between germline ends came to 15 bases. Germline CDR1 is LGHNA and CDR2 is YSLEER. The CDR3 contains 14 residues. DNA of the CDR3: TGCGCCAGCAGCCAATTCCAGGGGCCCCGGACGCAGTATTTT. Its translation is CASSQFQGPRTQYF.

V is TRBV7-9 and J is TRBJ2-5; maybe TRBD2 (5 bases). The CDR3 has 14 amino acids. Germline V CDR1 and CDR2: SEHNR, FQNEAQ (reference sequence). The V gene lost 5 bases and the J gene lost 5 bases, with 15 bases spanning the gap. The CDR3: CASSRSGGIETQYF. DNA for the CDR3: TGTGCCAGCAGCCGCAGCGGTGGCATTGAGACCCAGTACTTC.

V is TRBV5-1 and J is TRBJ2-5; 11 bases fit TRBD1. Trimming removed 4 bases from V and 4 bases from J; junction bases left unmatched: 3. The CDR3 has 14 residues. In germline, CDR1 is SGHRS, CDR2 YFSETQ. The CDR3 DNA is TGCGCCAGCAGCCGGGACAGGGGGACAGAGACCCAGTACTTC. This gives the protein CASSRDRGTETQYF.

The J gene is TRBJ1-5, the V gene TRBV2; D is uncertain. V lost 6 bases, J lost 2 bases, and 14 bases lay in between. CDR3 length: 15 residues. Germline V gene sequence: CDR1 SNHLY, CDR2 FYNNEI. This chain's CDR3 is CASSNAGAGNQPQHF. In nucleotides, the CDR3 is TGTGCCAGCAGCAACGCGGGAGCCGGCAATCAGCCCCAGCATTTT.

This clone came up a few times. The genes are TRBV11-1 and TRBJ2-6, with D perhaps matching TRBD2 (5 bases). Trimming removed 6 bases from V and 4 bases from J, with 13 bases in between. The CDR3 sequence is 15 residues long. From germline, CDR1 is SGHAT and CDR2 FQDESV (reference sequence). CDR3 nucleotide sequence: TGTGCCAGCAGTCAAGAAGGGAGCGGGGCCAACGTCCTGACTTTC. Residues: CASSQEGSGANVLTF. The complete variable domain, with remaining parts taken from reference TRBV11-1 and TRBJ2-6, reads EAEVAQSPRYKITEKSQAVAFWCDPISGHATLYWYRQILGQGPELLVQFQDESVVDDSQLPKDRFSAERLKGVDSTLKIQPAELGDSAMYLCASSQEGSGANVLTFGAGSRLTVL.

The chain has TRBV19 and TRBJ2-7; D is unresolved. The CDR3 spans 13 residues. V lost 3 bases, J lost 3 bases, and 9 bases lay in between. The germline V gene has CDR1 LNHDA and CDR2 SQIVND (reference sequence). CDR3 sequence reads: CASSILSGYEQYF. The CDR3, as DNA: TGTGCCAGTAGTATTCTTTCGGGCTACGAGCAGTACTTC.

This chain connects TRBV5-1 to TRBJ1-2; D call uncertain. The V gene's germline CDR1 is SGHRS and CDR2 YFSETQ. The V end lost 0 bases, the J end lost 4 bases, and 13 bases lay between the germline ends. The CDR3 runs to 15 residues. In DNA form, the CDR3 reads TGCGCCAGCAGCTTGGAGATGCTAGGAAGCTATGGCTACACCTTC. This codes for CASSLEMLGSYGYTF.

This clone was found once. The chain is built from TRBV2 and TRBJ1-5, with TRBD1 matching 10 bases. CDR1 and CDR2 (germline): SNHLY, FYNNEI. J lost 6 bases, V lost 6 bases, and 11 bases had no gene match. This CDR3 contains 16 residues. CDR3 protein: CASRRGQGDAGQPQHF. The CDR3 DNA sequence: TGTGCCAGCAGGAGAGGACAGGGGGACGCGGGTCAGCCCCAGCATTTT.

Details on this clone: Different DNA sequences within this sample yield the same CDR3. CDR3: CASNPGLAAYEQYF. CDR3 in DNA: TGTGCCAGCAACCCGGGACTAGCGGCCTACGAGCAGTACTTC. The V gene is TRBV2, the J gene TRBJ2-7, with 11 bases aligning to TRBD2. The V and J ends lost 7 bases and 2 bases, in that order; junction bases with no gene match: 4. Germline V gene lookup returns CDR1 SNHLY and CDR2 FYNNEI. The CDR3 is 14 amino acids.

This clone has just a few counts. J is TRBJ2-3 and V is TRBV27, with a weak D call TRBD2 (5 bases). The CDR3 contains 13 residues. Germline CDR1 reads MNHEY; CDR2 reads SMNVEV (reference sequence). V was shortened by 6 bases and J by 6 bases, with 13 bases between the two germline ends. CDR3 region: CASRPRAGDTQYF. The CDR3 DNA sequence: TGTGCCAGCAGGCCCCGGGCGGGCGATACGCAGTATTTT.

This rearrangement joins TRBV2 to TRBJ2-2, with a tentative D call TRBD2 (5 bases). This CDR3 has 14 amino acids. Germline-derived CDR1 and CDR2 are SNHLY and FYNNEI. V was shortened by 4 bases and J by 1 base, with 7 bases between the two germline ends. The CDR3 DNA follows: TGTGCCAGCAGTGGGCGGGTGAACACCGGGGAGCTGTTTTTT. It translates to CASSGRVNTGELFF.